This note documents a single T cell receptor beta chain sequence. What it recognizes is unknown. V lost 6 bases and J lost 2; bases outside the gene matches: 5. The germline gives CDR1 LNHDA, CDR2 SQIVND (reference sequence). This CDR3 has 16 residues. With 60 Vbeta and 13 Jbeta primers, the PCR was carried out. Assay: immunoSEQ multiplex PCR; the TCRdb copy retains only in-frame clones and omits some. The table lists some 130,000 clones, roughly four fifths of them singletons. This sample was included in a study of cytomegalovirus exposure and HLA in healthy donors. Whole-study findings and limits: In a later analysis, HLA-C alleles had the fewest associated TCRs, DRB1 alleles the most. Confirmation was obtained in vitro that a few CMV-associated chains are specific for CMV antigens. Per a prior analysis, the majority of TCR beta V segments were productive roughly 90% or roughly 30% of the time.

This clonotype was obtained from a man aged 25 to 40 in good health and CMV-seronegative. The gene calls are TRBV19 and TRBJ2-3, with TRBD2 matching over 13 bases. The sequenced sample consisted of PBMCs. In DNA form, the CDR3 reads TGTGCCAGTAGAAGACTAGCGGGAGGAACCACAGATACGCAGTATTTT. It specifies CASRRLAGGTTDTQYF.